Each of the 25 T cell receptor beta chains below was sequenced from the same sample in a study of blood T cell repertoires in COVID-19. Libraries were prepared by immunoSEQ multiplex PCR; TCRdb keeps only in-frame clonotypes and omits some of them. This table has roughly 350,000 clones, about 92% appearing once. The sequencing input was PBMCs or T cells enriched from blood (not recorded which). The receptors come from a woman younger than 45 who had recovered from COVID-19.

This clone was counted once. This chain uses TRBV28 with TRBJ1-3, with TRBD1 identical over 7 bases. The CDR3 is made up of 20 amino acids. Trimming at V came to 2 bases and at J to 0 bases, leaving 16 bases not matched to a gene. Germline V gene lookup returns CDR1 MDHEN and CDR2 SYDVKM. CDR3 region: CASSLRFGKSGGSSGNTIYF. The CDR3 nucleotides are TGTGCCAGCAGTTTAAGGTTCGGAAAATCAGGGGGGAGCTCTGGAAACACCATATATTTT.

The J gene is TRBJ2-1, the V gene TRBV11-3, with D possibly being TRBD2 (6 bases). Germline loops: CDR1 SGHNT, CDR2 YENEEA. The CDR3 covers 14 residues. The V end was cut by 0 bases, the J end by 6 bases, with 9 bases between. The CDR3 loop is CASSLDSGFNEQFF. In nucleotides, the CDR3 is TGTGCCAGCAGCTTAGATAGCGGATTCAATGAGCAGTTCTTC.

V is TRBV4-3 and J is TRBJ1-1; 7 bases are a match to TRBD1. Germline lookup yields CDR1 LGHNA and CDR2 YSLEER. Unmatched junction bases numbered 8, after V lost 3 bases and J lost 1 base. This CDR3 has 16 amino acids. The CDR3 region is CASSHFLQGKNTEAFF. The CDR3 region has the DNA TGCGCCAGCAGCCATTTCCTACAGGGGAAGAACACTGAAGCTTTCTTT.

The V and J genes are TRBV6-5 and TRBJ1-2; 8 bases are a match to TRBD1. The CDR3 consists of 15 residues. Germline loops: CDR1 MNHEY, CDR2 SVGAGI. V lost 6 bases and J lost 4; bases outside the gene matches: 10. The CDR3 here is CASSPRQGLGYGYTF. For the CDR3, the DNA is TGTGCCAGCAGCCCCAGACAGGGGCTGGGCTATGGCTACACCTTC.

CDR3 loop: CASSLGWGRGNFNYGYTF. In nucleotides, the CDR3 is TGTGCCAGCAGTTTAGGTTGGGGCAGGGGAAACTTTAACTATGGCTACACCTTC. V is TRBV28 and J is TRBJ1-2; D is possibly TRBD1 (6 bases). Trimming shortened V by 2 bases and J by 1 base, and 20 bases separated the two germline ends. This CDR3 is 18 amino acids long. CDR1 and CDR2 (germline): MDHEN, SYDVKM.

This clone came up once. The chain is built from TRBV12-3 or TRBV12-4 and TRBJ2-7; D gene uncertain. The CDR3 is 12 amino acids. Trimming removed 4 bases at V and 6 bases at J, with 10 bases between. The CDR3 nucleotides are TGTGCCAGCAGTTCCTCTAGGAGCGAGCAGTACTTC. It encodes CASSSSRSEQYF.

V is TRBV3-1 (or the pseudogene TRBV3-2) and J is TRBJ2-3; 13 nucleotides line up with TRBD2. The germline CDR1 and CDR2 sequences are LGHDT and YNNKEL (reference sequence). The CDR3 runs 17 residues. J was trimmed by 2 bases and V by 4 bases; bases with no gene match: 6. CDR3 loop: CASSPLGTSGITDTQYF. The CDR3 DNA is TGTGCCAGCAGCCCCCTAGGGACTAGCGGGATCACAGATACGCAGTATTTT.

Here the CDR3 DNA reads TGTGCCAGCAGTATGACTAGCGGGAGTTTCGCAGATACGCAGTATTTT. Protein product: CASSMTSGSFADTQYF. This chain connects TRBV28 to TRBJ2-3; TRBD2 matches at 12 bases. This CDR3 region has 16 residues. V gave up 5 bases and J gave up 4 bases; unmatched junction bases: 7. Germline V gene lookup returns CDR1 MDHEN and CDR2 SYDVKM.

The rearrangement links TRBV5-5 to TRBJ2-1; 14 bases agree with TRBD2. Germline V gene sequence: CDR1 SGHKS, CDR2 YYEKEE (reference sequence). The CDR3 has 16 residues. V shed 5 bases and J 7 bases; nucleotides not matched to a gene: 8. The CDR3 coding sequence is TGTGCCAGCAGTCCAGGGACTAGCGGGAGTTGGAATGAGCAGTTCTTC. This sequence encodes CASSPGTSGSWNEQFF.

The V and J genes are TRBV6-5 and TRBJ2-7, with 10 bases fitting TRBD2. This CDR3 has 14 amino acids. CDR1 and CDR2 (germline): MNHEY, SVGAGI. V dropped 6 bases and J dropped 3; count of bases not matched to a gene: 5. The chain's CDR3 is CASSRTSGFYEQYF. The CDR3 DNA sequence: TGTGCCAGCAGCCGGACTAGCGGCTTCTACGAGCAGTACTTC.

The J gene is TRBJ1-3, the V gene TRBV19; D unclear. The CDR3 extends over 14 amino acids. V was cut by 4 bases and J by 0 bases, with 7 bases left in between. From germline, CDR1 is LNHDA and CDR2 SQIVND (reference sequence). The CDR3 DNA follows: TGTGCCAGTAGTAGACGGAGCTCTGGAAACACCATATATTTT. Amino acid sequence: CASSRRSSGNTIYF.

The CDR3, as DNA: TGTGCCAGCAGCGCAACCTTAGGACAGGGCGCCAACTATGGCTACACCTTC. It translates to CASSATLGQGANYGYTF. The rearrangement uses TRBV3-1 (or the pseudogene TRBV3-2) and TRBJ1-2; 8 nucleotides agree with TRBD1. Germline V gene lookup returns CDR1 LGHDT and CDR2 YNNKEL (reference sequence). V lost 5 bases and J lost 2; bases outside the gene matches: 13. CDR3 length: 17 residues.

The rearrangement links TRBV7-2 to TRBJ2-1; TRBD2 is a possible D gene (6 bases). CDR3 length: 15 residues. CDR1 is SGHTA and CDR2 is FQGNSA in the germline V gene. The V end was cut by 5 bases, the J end by 3 bases, with 14 bases between. This chain's CDR3 is CASSAKTSYYNEQFF. The CDR3 DNA sequence: TGTGCCAGCAGCGCTAAGACTAGTTACTACAATGAGCAGTTCTTC.

V is TRBV4-3 and J is TRBJ2-5; perhaps TRBD1 as D (7 bases). CDR1 is LGHNA and CDR2 is YSLEER in the germline V gene. CDR3 length: 15 residues. Trimming pared 0 bases from V and 9 bases from J, leaving 17 bases between. CDR3 residues: CASSQELGRGASQYF. The CDR3 bases are TGCGCCAGCAGCCAAGAATTGGGCAGGGGGGCGTCCCAGTACTTC.

The chain is built from TRBV10-3 and TRBJ1-2; 8 nucleotides align to TRBD1. Germline lookup yields CDR1 ENHRY and CDR2 SYGVKD. The CDR3 has 15 amino acids. V lost 2 bases and J lost 5; bases outside the gene matches: 7. The CDR3 loop is CAISEPTGAGYGYTF. The CDR3 DNA sequence: TGTGCCATCAGTGAGCCGACAGGGGCAGGGTATGGCTACACCTTC.

The chain has TRBV10-3 and TRBJ1-2; D gene unclear. V dropped 6 bases and J dropped 5 bases, with 16 bases sitting between them. The CDR3 is 14 amino acids. Germline assignment: CDR1 ENHRY and CDR2 SYGVKD. CDR3 in amino acids: CAIRSGELGYGYTF. CDR3 nucleotides: TGTGCCATCAGAAGCGGGGAATTGGGGTATGGCTACACCTTC.

The rearrangement uses TRBV28 and TRBJ2-1; D gene ambiguous. The CDR3 loop spans 12 amino acids. The V end lost 7 bases, the J end lost 4 bases, and 8 bases lay between the germline ends. Germline assignment: CDR1 MDHEN and CDR2 SYDVKM. This chain's CDR3 is CASTLGYNEQFF. The CDR3 nucleotides are TGTGCCAGCACCCTCGGGTACAATGAGCAGTTCTTC.

The chain links TRBV30 to TRBJ1-2; unclear D gene. The CDR3 extends over 15 amino acids. V was shortened by 1 base and J by 4 bases, with 16 bases between the two germline ends. In germline, CDR1 is GTSNPN, CDR2 SVGIG (reference sequence). The CDR3 is CAWSDPRGVSYGYTF. The DNA for the CDR3 is TGTGCCTGGAGTGACCCGCGTGGAGTGTCCTATGGCTACACCTTC.

The CDR3 region has the DNA TGTGCCAGCAGCCTTGGATGGGGGCAGATCCAAGAGACCCAGTACTTC. It encodes CASSLGWGQIQETQYF. The chain recombines TRBV14 with TRBJ2-5; D may be TRBD1 (6 bases). V lost 4 bases and J 1 base, leaving 16 bases between the germline ends. The CDR3 totals 16 residues. CDR1 SGHDN and CDR2 FVKESK come from the germline V gene.

The genes are TRBV19 and TRBJ1-1; tentative D call: TRBD1 (5 bases). V was shortened by 10 bases and J by 1 base, with 13 bases between the two germline ends. This CDR3 has 13 amino acids. The V gene's germline CDR1 is LNHDA and CDR2 SQIVND (reference sequence). CDR3 DNA: TGTGCCACCTCGGGGGGTCCGAACACTGAAGCTTTCTTT. This translates into CATSGGPNTEAFF.

This chain uses TRBV3-1 (or the pseudogene TRBV3-2) with TRBJ2-7, with D maybe TRBD2 (6 bases). This CDR3 is built from 15 residues. CDR1 is LGHDT, CDR2 YNNKEL, per germline (reference sequence). V shed 5 bases and J shed 0 bases, with 14 bases lying between them. The CDR3 DNA reads TGTGCCAGCAGCTCCTATAGCGGACACTCCTACGAGCAGTACTTC. This encodes CASSSYSGHSYEQYF.

This chain connects TRBV12-3 or TRBV12-4 to TRBJ1-2; no definite D call. The CDR3 is 13 residues long. V lost 6 bases to trimming and J lost 1 base, with 9 bases between them. CDR3 nucleotide sequence: TGTGCCAGCAGCGCCCTCAGTAACTATGGCTACACCTTC. Its translation is CASSALSNYGYTF.

The V gene is TRBV10-3, the J gene TRBJ2-3, with D tentatively TRBD1 (6 bases). This CDR3 is built from 13 residues. Per the germline V gene, CDR1 is ENHRY and CDR2 is SYGVKD. V lost 8 bases, J lost 2 bases, and 11 bases lay in between. CDR3 nucleotides: TGTGCCATCCACGACAGGACCACAGATACGCAGTATTTT. Residues: CAIHDRTTDTQYF.

V gene TRBV24-1 combines with J gene TRBJ2-3, with 11 bases matching TRBD2. Germline lookup yields CDR1 KGHDR and CDR2 SFDVKD. Trimming removed 1 base from V and 2 bases from J; junction bases left unmatched: 4. The CDR3 loop spans 17 amino acids. CDR3 DNA sequence: TGTGCCACCAGTGATTTCACTAGCGGGAGTTACACAGATACGCAGTATTTT. Translating it yields CATSDFTSGSYTDTQYF.

This clone was counted once. The genes are TRBV11-2 and TRBJ2-2, with D unclear. Trimming shortened V by 5 bases and J by 7 bases, and 14 bases separated the two germline ends. This CDR3 has 14 amino acids. Germline CDR1 and CDR2: SGHAT and FQNNGV. In nucleotides, the CDR3 is TGTGCCAGCAGCGGTTTGATGATCGGCGGGGAGCTGTTTTTT. Protein product: CASSGLMIGGELFF. Full variable domain (rest looked up from reference TRBV11-2 and TRBJ2-2): EAGVAQSPRYKIIEKRQSVAFWCNPISGHATLYWYQQILGQGPKLLIQFQNNGVVDDSQLPKDRFSAERLKGVDSTLKIQPAKLEDSAVYLCASSGLMIGGELFFGEGSRLTVL.